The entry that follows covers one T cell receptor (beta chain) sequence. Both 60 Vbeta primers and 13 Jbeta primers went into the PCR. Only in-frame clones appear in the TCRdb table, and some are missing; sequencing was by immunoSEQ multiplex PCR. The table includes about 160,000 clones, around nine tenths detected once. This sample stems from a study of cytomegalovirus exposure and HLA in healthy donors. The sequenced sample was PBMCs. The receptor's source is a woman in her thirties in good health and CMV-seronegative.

CDR3 region: CASSVTGDYNSPLHF. Here the CDR3 DNA reads TGTGCCAGCAGCGTAACAGGCGACTATAATTCACCCCTCCACTTT. The chain couples TRBV9 to TRBJ1-6; maybe TRBD1 (5 bases). V was trimmed by 1 base and J by 3 bases, leaving 8 bases between them. Germline CDR1 SGDLS, CDR2 YYNGEE. The CDR3 extends over 15 amino acids.